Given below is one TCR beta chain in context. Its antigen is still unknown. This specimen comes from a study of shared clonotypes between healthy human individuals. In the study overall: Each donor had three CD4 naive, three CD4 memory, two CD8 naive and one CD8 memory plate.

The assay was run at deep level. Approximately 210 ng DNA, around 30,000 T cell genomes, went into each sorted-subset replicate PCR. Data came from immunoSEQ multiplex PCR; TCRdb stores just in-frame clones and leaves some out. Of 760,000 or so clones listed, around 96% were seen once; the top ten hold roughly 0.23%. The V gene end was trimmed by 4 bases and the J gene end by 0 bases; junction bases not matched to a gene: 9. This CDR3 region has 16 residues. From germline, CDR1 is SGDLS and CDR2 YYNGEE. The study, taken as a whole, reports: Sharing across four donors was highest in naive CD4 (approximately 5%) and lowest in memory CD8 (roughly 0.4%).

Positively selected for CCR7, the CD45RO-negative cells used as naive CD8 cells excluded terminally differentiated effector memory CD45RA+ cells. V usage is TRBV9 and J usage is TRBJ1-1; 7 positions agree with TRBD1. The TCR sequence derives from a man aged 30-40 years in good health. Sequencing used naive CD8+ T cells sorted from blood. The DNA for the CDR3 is TGTGCCAGCAGCCTGTCCCGGGACAGTCTGAACACTGAAGCTTTCTTT. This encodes CASSLSRDSLNTEAFF.